These 6 T cell receptor beta chains were all obtained from the same sample, sequenced in a study of control samples from healthy donors and cancer patients. This table comes from immunoSEQ multiplex PCR, and its TCRdb copy is limited to in-frame clones, with some not included. The table includes more than 95,000 clones, about 88% detected once. Material for sequencing was blood. These receptors were collected from a young man in good health.

This clone came up once. This rearrangement joins TRBV19 to TRBJ2-5; 9 nucleotides match TRBD1. V was clipped by 2 bases and J by 2 bases; unmatched bases: 3. Per germline, CDR1 LNHDA and CDR2 SQIVND (reference sequence). The CDR3 spans 15 residues. The CDR3 DNA reads as TGTGCCAGTAGTATAAACAGGGGGCCTCAAGAGACCCAGTACTTC. The encoded protein is CASSINRGPQETQYF.

The chain uses TRBV28 and TRBJ1-5, with TRBD1 identical over 8 bases. With V trimmed by 2 bases and J by 3 bases, 9 bases remained unmatched. This CDR3 contains 17 residues. CDR1 MDHEN and CDR2 SYDVKM come from the germline V gene. The CDR3 reads CASSLETGVGVNQPQHF. The CDR3 region has the DNA TGTGCCAGCAGTTTAGAGACAGGGGTTGGTGTCAATCAGCCCCAGCATTTT. Filled out from reference TRBV28 and TRBJ1-5, the complete variable domain reads DVKVTQSSRYLVKRTGEKVFLECVQDMDHENMFWYRQDPGLGLRLIYFSYDVKMKEKGDIPEGYSVSREKKERFSLILESASTNQTSMYLCASSLETGVGVNQPQHFGDGTRLSIL.

This sequence joins TRBV30 and TRBJ1-1, with D possibly being TRBD1 (5 bases). Germline V lookup: CDR1 GTSNPN, CDR2 SVGIG (reference sequence). Trimming shortened V by 2 bases and J by 8 bases, and 12 bases separated the two germline ends. This CDR3 spans 12 amino acids. The CDR3 DNA follows: TGTGCCTGGAGTCCCGGACACCTCGAAGCTTTCTTT. It encodes CAWSPGHLEAFF.

This chain links TRBV5-3 with TRBJ2-7, with 12 bases aligning to TRBD2. TRBV5-3 is given ORF status, its function remaining uncertain. Trimming took 7 bases from V and 4 from J; bases not matched to a gene: 15. The CDR3 runs to 17 residues. The CDR3 coding sequence is TGTGCCAGATTACGAACTAGCGGGAGGCCACGACCGTACGAGCAGTACTTC. Protein: CARLRTSGRPRPYEQYF.

The chain carries TRBV4-3 and TRBJ1-1, with D unresolved. This CDR3 contains 15 residues. V lost 2 bases and J 1 base, leaving 11 bases between the germline ends. Germline V gene data show CDR1 as LGHNA and CDR2 as YSLEER. The CDR3 DNA sequence: TGCGCCAGCAGCCAATCGATGACACCGAACACTGAAGCTTTCTTT. It encodes CASSQSMTPNTEAFF.

The chain joins TRBV12-2 to TRBJ2-2; the listed D gene, TRBD1, was not tested against the DNA. TRBV12-2 is shown as a pseudogene. This CDR3 contains 15 residues. The CDR3 DNA follows: TGTGCAAGTCGCCCCCAGGACAGCTACACCGGGGAGCTGTTTTTT. Translated: CASRPQDSYTGELFF.